This T cell receptor beta chain was obtained from a study of T-cell reconstitution after alpha-beta-depleted transplantation in children (dated by TCRdb to the mid-2010s). In terms of the full investigation: Using TCR repertoire profiling, the study followed T-cell immune reconstitution in a quantitative way in children after TCRalphabeta/CD19-depleted allogeneic hematopoietic cell transplantation. Summary of the overall study and its limitations: Apparently early alphabetaT-cell count recovery about two months after transplant reportedly relied on only several hundred rapidly expanded clones derived from non-depleted graft cells. The high TCRbeta diversity at day 60 in some patients was ascribed to recipient T cells and intrathymic progenitors that had survived conditioning. Hyperexpanded clone frequencies declined over subsequent months; after one year, T-cell counts and TCRbeta diversity were mostly attributed to newly produced T cells.

The CDR3 spans 16 residues, from the cysteine through the phenylalanine. The only DNA kept is the CDR3, 48 bases in frame from the first base. Cut back by 4 bases and 2 bases, the V and J ends lie 16 bases apart. CDR1 and CDR2, looked up from the germline V gene, are SGHVS and FQNEAQ. In the paper's terms, the treatment or condition label means: allogeneic hematopoietic cell transplantation with graft depleted of TCRalphabeta T cells and CD19 B cells. The children who served as transplant recipients had been given grafts of TCRalphabeta/CD19-depleted allogeneic hematopoietic cells. With regard to this clonotype: Its antigen remains undetermined. Base qualities were left out, and no much larger clone turns up one base away.

Library method: PCR. Sequencing took place on an Illumina HiSeq 2500. To normalize quantification of the TCRbeta repertoire, the TCR libraries were built with molecular barcoding that relied on unique molecular identifiers. The public sequencing data were trimmed at Q25 with fastp and processed into clonotypes with MiXCR by TCRdb, which kept only in-frame beta chains. Rows with a matching CDR3 protein are joined into one entry that keeps the most common DNA and genes. This sample has more than 400,000 distinct CDR3 sequences in its table, and over 10% of those were observed once. 12% to 15% of the sample comes from the top ten.

The sequencing here drew on PBMCs, mostly from graft donor cells, taken 180 days after TCRalphabeta/CD19-depleted stem cell transplant. The receptor's source is a female patient between 2 and 15 years old who had a stem cell transplant for aplastic anemia, so the T cells may come from the graft donor. This chain is built from TRBV7-8 and TRBJ2-3, with the D gene call left open. The DNA sequence is given as TGTGCCAGCAGCTCTGGTGATCGCATCAACACAGATACGCAGTATTTT. It codes for CASSSGDRINTDTQYF.